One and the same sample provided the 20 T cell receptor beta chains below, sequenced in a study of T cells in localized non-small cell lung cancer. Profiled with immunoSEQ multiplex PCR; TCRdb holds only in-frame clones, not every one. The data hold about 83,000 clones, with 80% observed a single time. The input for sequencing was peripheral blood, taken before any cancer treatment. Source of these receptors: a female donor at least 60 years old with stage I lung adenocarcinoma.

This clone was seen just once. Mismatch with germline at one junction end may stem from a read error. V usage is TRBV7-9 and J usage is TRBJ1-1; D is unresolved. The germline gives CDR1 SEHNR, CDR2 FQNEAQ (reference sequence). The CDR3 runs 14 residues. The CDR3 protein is CASSLNLPNAEAFF. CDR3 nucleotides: TGTGCCAGCAGCTTAAACTTACCGAACGCTGAAGCTTTCTTT.

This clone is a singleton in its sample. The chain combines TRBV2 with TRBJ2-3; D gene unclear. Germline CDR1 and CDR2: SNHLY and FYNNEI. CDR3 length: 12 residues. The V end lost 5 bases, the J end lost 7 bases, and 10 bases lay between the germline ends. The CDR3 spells CASSPLGYTQYF. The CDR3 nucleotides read TGTGCCAGCAGTCCCCTGGGGTATACGCAGTATTTT.

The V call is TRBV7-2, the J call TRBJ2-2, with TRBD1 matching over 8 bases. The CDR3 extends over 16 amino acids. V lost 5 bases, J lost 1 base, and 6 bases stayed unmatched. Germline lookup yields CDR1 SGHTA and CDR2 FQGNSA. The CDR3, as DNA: TGTGCCAGCAGCCTAGGACAGGGCGTGAACACCGGGGAGCTGTTTTTT. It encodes CASSLGQGVNTGELFF. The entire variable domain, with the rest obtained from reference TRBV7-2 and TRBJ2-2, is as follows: GAGVSQSPSNKVTEKGKDVELRCDPISGHTALYWYRQSLGQGLEFLIYFQGNSAPDKSGLPSDRFSAERTGGSVSTLTIQRTQQEDSAVYLCASSLGQGVNTGELFFGEGSRLTVL.

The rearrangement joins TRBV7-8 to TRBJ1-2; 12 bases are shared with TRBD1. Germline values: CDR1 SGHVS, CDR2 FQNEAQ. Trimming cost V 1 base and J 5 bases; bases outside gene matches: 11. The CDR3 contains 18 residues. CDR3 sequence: CASSLVGTGGAQNYGYTF. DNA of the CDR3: TGTGCCAGCAGCTTAGTGGGGACAGGGGGCGCACAAAATTATGGCTACACCTTC.

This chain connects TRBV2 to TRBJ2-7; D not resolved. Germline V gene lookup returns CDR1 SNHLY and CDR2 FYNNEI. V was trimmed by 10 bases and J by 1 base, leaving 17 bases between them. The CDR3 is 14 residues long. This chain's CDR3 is CAIQGRTLSYEQYF. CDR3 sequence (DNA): TGTGCCATCCAAGGTAGGACGCTGTCCTACGAGCAGTACTTC.

The CDR3 region has the DNA TGTGCCAGCAGCTTGGCCTCAGAAAATTCACCCCTCCACTTT. This gives the protein CASSLASENSPLHF. J is TRBJ1-6 and V is TRBV5-6; no firm D call. The CDR3 covers 14 residues. Per the germline V gene, CDR1 is SGHDT and CDR2 is YYEEEE. V was trimmed by 0 bases and J by 7 bases, leaving 8 bases between them.

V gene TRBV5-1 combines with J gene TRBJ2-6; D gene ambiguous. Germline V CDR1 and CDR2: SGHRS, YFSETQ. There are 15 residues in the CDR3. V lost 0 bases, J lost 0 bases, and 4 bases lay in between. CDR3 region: CASSLDSSGANVLTF. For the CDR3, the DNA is TGCGCCAGCAGCTTGGACAGCTCTGGGGCCAACGTCCTGACTTTC.

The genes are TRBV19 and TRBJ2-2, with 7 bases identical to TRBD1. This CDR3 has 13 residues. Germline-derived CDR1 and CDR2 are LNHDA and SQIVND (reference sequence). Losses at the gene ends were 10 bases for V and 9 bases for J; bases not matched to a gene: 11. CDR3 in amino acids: CATSITGVRELFF. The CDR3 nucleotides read TGTGCCACCTCAATAACAGGGGTCCGGGAGCTGTTTTTT. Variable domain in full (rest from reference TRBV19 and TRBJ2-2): DGGITQSPKYLFRKEGQNVTLSCEQNLNHDAMYWYRQDPGQGLRLIYYSQIVNDFQKGDIAEGYSVSREKKESFPLTVTSAQKNPTAFYLCATSITGVRELFFGEGSRLTVL.

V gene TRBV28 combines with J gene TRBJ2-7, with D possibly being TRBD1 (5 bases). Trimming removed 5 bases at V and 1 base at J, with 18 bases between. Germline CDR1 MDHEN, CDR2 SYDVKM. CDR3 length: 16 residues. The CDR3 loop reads CASSPPPTAHSYEQYF. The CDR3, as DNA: TGTGCCAGCAGTCCCCCCCCGACAGCTCATTCCTACGAGCAGTACTTC.

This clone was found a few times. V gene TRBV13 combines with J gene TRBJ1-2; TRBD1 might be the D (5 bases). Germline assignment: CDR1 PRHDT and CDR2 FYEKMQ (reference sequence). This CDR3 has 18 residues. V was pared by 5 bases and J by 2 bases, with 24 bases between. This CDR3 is CASSPRLGAPGENYGYTF. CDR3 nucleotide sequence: TGTGCCAGCAGCCCACGCCTCGGGGCCCCCGGTGAGAACTATGGCTACACCTTC.

The CDR3 loop is CASSFGGSAGYEQYF. In DNA, the CDR3 is TGTGCCAGCAGCTTTGGCGGGAGTGCAGGCTACGAGCAGTACTTC. The rearrangement links TRBV7-2 to TRBJ2-7, with 7 bases identical to TRBD2. Germline CDR1 SGHTA, CDR2 FQGNSA. CDR3 length equals 15 residues. J lost 3 bases, V lost 3 bases, and 8 bases had no gene match.

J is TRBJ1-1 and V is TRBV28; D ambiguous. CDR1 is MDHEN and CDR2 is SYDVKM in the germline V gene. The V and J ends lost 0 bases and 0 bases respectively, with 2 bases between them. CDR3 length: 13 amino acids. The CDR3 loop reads CASSLWMNTEAFF. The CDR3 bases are TGTGCCAGCAGTTTATGGATGAACACTGAAGCTTTCTTT. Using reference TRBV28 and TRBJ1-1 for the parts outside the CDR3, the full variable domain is DVKVTQSSRYLVKRTGEKVFLECVQDMDHENMFWYRQDPGLGLRLIYFSYDVKMKEKGDIPEGYSVSREKKERFSLILESASTNQTSMYLCASSLWMNTEAFFGQGTRLTVV.

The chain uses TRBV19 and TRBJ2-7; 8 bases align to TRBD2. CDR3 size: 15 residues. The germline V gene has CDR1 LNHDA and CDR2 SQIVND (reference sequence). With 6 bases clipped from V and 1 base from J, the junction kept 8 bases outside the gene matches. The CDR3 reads CASSRAGVKSYEQYF. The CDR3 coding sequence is TGTGCCAGTAGCCGAGCGGGAGTTAAGTCCTACGAGCAGTACTTC.

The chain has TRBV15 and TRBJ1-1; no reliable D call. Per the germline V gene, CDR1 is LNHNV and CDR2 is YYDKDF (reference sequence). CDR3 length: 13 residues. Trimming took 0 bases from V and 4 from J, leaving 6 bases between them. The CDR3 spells CATSRDPVTEAFF. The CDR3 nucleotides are TGTGCCACCAGCAGAGATCCGGTCACTGAAGCTTTCTTT.

CDR3 amino acids: CASSIIFGEGFAGNQPQHF. Here the CDR3 DNA reads TGTGCCAGTAGTATTATCTTCGGAGAAGGATTCGCGGGAAATCAGCCCCAGCATTTT. The chain combines TRBV19 with TRBJ1-5; no reliable D call. CDR1 LNHDA and CDR2 SQIVND come from the germline V gene (reference sequence). V shed 3 bases and J shed 4 bases, with 25 bases lying between them. This CDR3 is built from 19 residues. Complete variable domain (other parts from reference TRBV19 and TRBJ1-5): DGGITQSPKYLFRKEGQNVTLSCEQNLNHDAMYWYRQDPGQGLRLIYYSQIVNDFQKGDIAEGYSVSREKKESFPLTVTSAQKNPTAFYLCASSIIFGEGFAGNQPQHFGDGTRLSIL.

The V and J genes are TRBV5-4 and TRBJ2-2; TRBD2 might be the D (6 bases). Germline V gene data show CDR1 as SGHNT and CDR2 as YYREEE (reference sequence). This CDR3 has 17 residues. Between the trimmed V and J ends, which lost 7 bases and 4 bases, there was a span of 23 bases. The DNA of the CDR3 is TGTGCCAGCCGGGCAGCATTCGGGGGTGGCGGCACCGGGGAGCTGTTTTTT. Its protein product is CASRAAFGGGGTGELFF.

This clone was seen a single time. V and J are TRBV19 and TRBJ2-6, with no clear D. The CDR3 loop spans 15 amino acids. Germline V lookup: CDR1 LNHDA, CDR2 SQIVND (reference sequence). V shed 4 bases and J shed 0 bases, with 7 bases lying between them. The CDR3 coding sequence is TGTGCCAGTAGTACCGGGTTCTCTGGGGCCAACGTCCTGACTTTC. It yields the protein CASSTGFSGANVLTF.

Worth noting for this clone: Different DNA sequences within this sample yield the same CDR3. Here the CDR3 DNA reads TGTGCCAGTAGTATTCGGGGGAACACTGAAGCTTTCTTT. Translated, it gives CASSIRGNTEAFF. V gene TRBV19 combines with J gene TRBJ1-1, with D unresolved. The V end lost 3 bases, the J end lost 1 base, and 6 bases lay between the germline ends. The CDR3 runs 13 residues. Germline V lookup: CDR1 LNHDA, CDR2 SQIVND (reference sequence).

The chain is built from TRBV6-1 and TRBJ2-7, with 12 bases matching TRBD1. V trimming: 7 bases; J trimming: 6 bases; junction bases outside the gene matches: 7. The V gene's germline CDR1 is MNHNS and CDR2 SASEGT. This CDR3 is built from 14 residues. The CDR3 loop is CASKPGQGAFEQYF. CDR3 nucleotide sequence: TGTGCCAGCAAACCGGGACAGGGGGCCTTCGAGCAGTACTTC.

The CDR3 reads CASSTLGGEQPQHF. The CDR3 region has the DNA TGTGCCAGTAGTACGCTCGGGGGGGAACAGCCCCAGCATTTT. The chain is built from TRBV19 and TRBJ1-5, with TRBD1 as a possible D gene (5 bases). The V end lost 4 bases, the J end lost 7 bases, and 14 bases lay between the germline ends. The CDR3 is made up of 14 amino acids. From germline, CDR1 is LNHDA and CDR2 SQIVND (reference sequence). Drawing the rest from reference TRBV19 and TRBJ1-5, the complete variable domain is DGGITQSPKYLFRKEGQNVTLSCEQNLNHDAMYWYRQDPGQGLRLIYYSQIVNDFQKGDIAEGYSVSREKKESFPLTVTSAQKNPTAFYLCASSTLGGEQPQHFGDGTRLSIL.